The rows below give T cell receptor beta chains drawn from one sample of a study of OX40 agonist ivuxolimab in advanced cancers. Some clones are missing from TCRdb's copy, which holds only in-frame ones; the method was immunoSEQ multiplex PCR. The profile shows 60,000 to 90,000 clones, around 85% of them singletons. Sequences were derived from CD4+ or CD8+ T cells sorted from blood, sampled in a trial of the OX40 agonist ivuxolimab. These receptors came from an adult with an advanced solid tumor such as melanoma, head and neck, liver or kidney cancer. Each CDR3 is given with its conserved first and last residue. The D gene is left open where the match is weak. Only some rows state a clone size, as once, few, many or a class for expanded clones.

d_call j_call clone_size v_call cdr3_nt cdr3_aa
NA TRBJ2-3 once TRBV30 TGTGCCTGGAGTGCACTCCATTTAGCGGGCACAGATACGCAGTATTTT CAWSALHLAGTDTQYF
TRBD2 TRBJ2-1 once TRBV10-2 TGCGCCAGCAGGTGGGTAGCGGGGGCCTCTGAGCAGTTCTTC CASRWVAGASEQFF
NA TRBJ1-1 NA TRBV5-4 TGTGCCAGCAGCTTAGGGGGGGGTATGAACACTGAAGCTTTCTTT CASSLGGGMNTEAFF
NA TRBJ1-1 NA TRBV6-5 TGTGCCAGCAGTTACTCGAGAGGGGGAGCGCGAGCTTTCTTT CASSYSRGGARAFF
TRBD2 TRBJ2-3 NA TRBV7-3 TGTGCCAGCAGCTTCAGCGGGGAAAGTGGAGATACGCAGTATTTT CASSFSGESGDTQYF
NA TRBJ2-7 NA TRBV6-6 TGTGCCAGCAGTTACGGGGAGAAGATCTGGCAGTACTTC CASSYGEKIWQYF
NA TRBJ1-2 NA TRBV2 TGTGCCAGCAGTGAAAGGGCAGCCTATGGCTACACCTTC CASSERAAYGYTF
TRBD1 TRBJ1-1 NA TRBV6-5 TGTGCCAGCAGTTACGGGACAGGGTACACTGAAGCTTTCTTT CASSYGTGYTEAFF
NA TRBJ2-2 few TRBV5-1 TGCGCCAGCAGCTTGGTCCCCCGCGAGGGCACCGGGGAGCTGTTTTTT CASSLVPREGTGELFF
NA TRBJ1-6 NA TRBV2 TGTGCCAGGCAGGAAGAGGGGAGCTCCTATAATTCACCCCTCCACTTT CARQEEGSSYNSPLHF
NA TRBJ1-1 NA TRBV28 TGTGCCAGCAGTTCCGAACGGGGGGCTGGGAGCACTGAAGCTTTCTTT CASSSERGAGSTEAFF
TRBD2 TRBJ2-7 NA TRBV4-1 TGCGCCAGCAGCCAGGAACTAGCGGGGTTCTACGAGCAGTACTTC CASSQELAGFYEQYF
TRBD1 TRBJ2-7 NA TRBV5-6 TGTGCCAGCAGCTCCATGGACAGGGGTTACGAGCAGTACTTC CASSSMDRGYEQYF
NA TRBJ1-1 NA TRBV29-1 TGCAGCGTTGCGGATCAGCGTGAAGCTTTCTTT CSVADQREAFF
NA TRBJ1-2 NA TRBV7-8 TGTGCCAGCAGCTTCGCGGGGGTGGAGGGCTACACCTTC CASSFAGVEGYTF
NA TRBJ1-5 NA TRBV28 TGTGCCAGCAGTCTTTGGACAGACTATAGCAATCAGCCCCAGCATTTT CASSLWTDYSNQPQHF
NA TRBJ2-6 NA TRBV15 TGTGCCACCAGCAGAGCGGGGTCTGGGGCCAACGTCCTGACTTTC CATSRAGSGANVLTF
TRBD1 TRBJ1-5 NA TRBV6-6 TGTGCCAGCAGCGACGCCTTGACAGGGGCCCAGCCCCAGCATTTT CASSDALTGAQPQHF
TRBD1 TRBJ1-1 NA TRBV6-1 TGTGCCAGCAGTATCCGGGACAGGGGGTTTGAAGCTTTCTTT CASSIRDRGFEAFF
TRBD1 TRBJ2-1 NA TRBV6-5 TGTGCCAGCAGGAAGGGGGCCGGGAATGAGCAGTTCTTC CASRKGAGNEQFF
NA TRBJ1-6 NA TRBV19 TGTGCCAGTAGTATCTTAAGCGGCTTGGAAAGTTCACCCCTCCACTTT CASSILSGLESSPLHF
NA TRBJ2-7 NA TRBV7-8 TGTGCCAGCAGCTTAAATCGTGGAGGCCCCGAGCAGTACTTC CASSLNRGGPEQYF
NA TRBJ1-5 NA TRBV7-9 TGTGCCAGCAGCCTAGGGGTTGGCAGCGATAATCAGCCCCAGCATTTT CASSLGVGSDNQPQHF
NA TRBJ2-5 few TRBV6-6 TGTGCCAGCAGTTACTCGGCCGGGGGCTCTGGGGAGACCCAGTACTTC CASSYSAGGSGETQYF
TRBD1 TRBJ1-2 NA TRBV27 TGTGCCAGCAGTCCGACAGGGAGTCTTGGCTACACCTTC CASSPTGSLGYTF
TRBD2 TRBJ2-1 NA TRBV6-6 TGTGCCAGCAGTACCTCGGGACTAGCGGATAACAATGAGCAGTTCTTC CASSTSGLADNNEQFF
NA TRBJ2-2 NA TRBV5-1 TGCGCCAGCCAGGGCAACTCGAACACCGGGGAGCTGTTTTTT CASQGNSNTGELFF
NA TRBJ1-5 few TRBV19 TGTGCCAGTTCACAGGGCCGGGATCAGCCCCAGCATTTT CASSQGRDQPQHF
NA TRBJ2-3 NA TRBV10-3 TGTGCCATCAGTGAGCGGGCAGATACGCAGTATTTT CAISERADTQYF
TRBD2 TRBJ2-5 NA TRBV2 TGTGCCAGCAGTGCTCACGGGGGGGCTCCGGAGACCCAGTACTTC CASSAHGGAPETQYF
NA TRBJ2-1 NA TRBV5-6 TGTGCCAGCAGCACAGGAGGGCCCGGGTACAATGAGCAGTTCTTC CASSTGGPGYNEQFF
TRBD1 TRBJ1-1 NA TRBV7-9 TGTGCCAGCAGCTTAAGACAGGGGACTGAAGCTTTCTTT CASSLRQGTEAFF
NA TRBJ2-2 NA TRBV11-3 TGTGCCAGCAGCGTGGGGGCGAACACCGGGGAGCTGTTTTTT CASSVGANTGELFF
NA TRBJ2-2 NA TRBV30 TGTGCCTGGGGGAGTGAGAGGTCCACCGGGGAGCTGTTTTTT CAWGSERSTGELFF
TRBD1 TRBJ1-1 NA TRBV5-1 TGCGCCAGCAGCTACACAGGGGCGAACACTGAAGCTTTCTTT CASSYTGANTEAFF
TRBD1 TRBJ2-6 NA TRBV5-1 TGCGCCAGCAGCTTGGGACAGGGCTCTGGGGCCAACGTCCTGACTTTC CASSLGQGSGANVLTF
NA TRBJ1-5 NA TRBV2 TGTGCCAGCAGTGAAGAGAGAATCAATCAGCCCCAGCATTTT CASSEERINQPQHF
TRBD2 TRBJ2-1 few TRBV5-1 TGCGCCAGCAGCTTGGTGGGCGGGAGGGCCGGAGATGAGCAGTTCTTC CASSLVGGRAGDEQFF
NA TRBJ2-7 NA TRBV30 TGTGCCTGGAGTGAAGCCTACGAGCAGTACTTC CAWSEAYEQYF
NA TRBJ2-1 NA TRBV7-3 TGTGCCAGCAGCCTTCGCCCGCCTGAAACAGCGTCGCCCTACAATGAGCAGTTCTTC CASSLRPPETASPYNEQFF
NA TRBJ1-2 once TRBV18 TGTGCCAGCTCATCCCCACTTTGGGACTATGGCTACACCTTC CASSSPLWDYGYTF
TRBD1 TRBJ2-2 NA TRBV28 TGTGCCACCGGACAGGGGGCGAACACCGGGGAGCTGTTTTTT CATGQGANTGELFF
NA TRBJ1-1 NA TRBV15 TGTGCCACCAGCAGAGATCTCTGGAACACTGAAGCTTTCTTT CATSRDLWNTEAFF